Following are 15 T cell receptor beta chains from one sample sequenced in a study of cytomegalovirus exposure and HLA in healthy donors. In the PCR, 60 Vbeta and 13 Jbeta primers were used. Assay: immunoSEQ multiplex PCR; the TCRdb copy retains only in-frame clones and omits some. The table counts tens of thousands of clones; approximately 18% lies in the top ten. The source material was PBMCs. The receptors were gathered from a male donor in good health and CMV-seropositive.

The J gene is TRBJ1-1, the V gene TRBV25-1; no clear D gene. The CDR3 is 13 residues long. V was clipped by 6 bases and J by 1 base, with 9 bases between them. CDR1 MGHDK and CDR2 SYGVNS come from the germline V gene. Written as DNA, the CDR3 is TGTGCCAGCAGGGAAGAGGGGAACACTGAAGCTTTCTTT. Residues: CASREEGNTEAFF.

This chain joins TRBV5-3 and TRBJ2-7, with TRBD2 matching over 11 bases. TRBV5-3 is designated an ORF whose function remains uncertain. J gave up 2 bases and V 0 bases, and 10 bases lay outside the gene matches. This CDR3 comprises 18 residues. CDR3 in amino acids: CARSLAGTSGTMPYEQYF. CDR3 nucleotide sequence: TGTGCCAGAAGCTTGGCCGGGACTAGCGGTACCATGCCCTACGAGCAGTACTTC.

The CDR3 DNA reads as TGTGCCAGTAGTATGGCTAGCGGGATGCAAGAGACCCAGTACTTC. It codes for CASSMASGMQETQYF. The chain carries TRBV19 and TRBJ2-5; 9 nucleotides line up with TRBD2. With V trimmed by 3 bases and J by 2 bases, 4 bases remained unmatched. Germline assignment: CDR1 LNHDA and CDR2 SQIVND (reference sequence). CDR3 size: 15 residues.

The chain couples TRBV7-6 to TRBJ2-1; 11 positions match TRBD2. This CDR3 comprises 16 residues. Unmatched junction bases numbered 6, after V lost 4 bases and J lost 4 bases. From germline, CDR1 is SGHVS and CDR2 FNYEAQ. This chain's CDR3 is CASSSGTSGTYNEQFF. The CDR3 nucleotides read TGTGCCAGCAGCTCCGGGACTAGCGGAACTTACAATGAGCAGTTCTTC.

The CDR3 spells CASSVDGFTDTQYF. CDR3 coding DNA: TGTGCCAGCAGCGTAGATGGCTTTACAGATACGCAGTATTTT. The gene calls are TRBV9 and TRBJ2-3; D not certain. V was clipped by 0 bases and J by 3 bases, with 8 bases between them. CDR1 is SGDLS and CDR2 is YYNGEE in the germline V gene. The CDR3 sequence is 14 residues long.

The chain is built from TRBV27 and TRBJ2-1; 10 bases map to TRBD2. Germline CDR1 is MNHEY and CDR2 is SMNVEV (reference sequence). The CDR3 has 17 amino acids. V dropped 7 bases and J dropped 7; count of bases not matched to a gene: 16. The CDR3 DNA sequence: TGTGCCAGCAAGTGGGCTAGCGGGAGTTGGGGTGGTAATGAGCAGTTCTTC. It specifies CASKWASGSWGGNEQFF.

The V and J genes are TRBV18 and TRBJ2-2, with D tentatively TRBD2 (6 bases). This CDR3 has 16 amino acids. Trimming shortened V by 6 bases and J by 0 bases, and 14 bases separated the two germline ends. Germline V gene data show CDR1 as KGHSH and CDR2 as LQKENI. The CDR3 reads CASSPSGDPNTGELFF. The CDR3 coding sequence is TGTGCCAGCTCTCCCTCGGGAGATCCGAACACCGGGGAGCTGTTTTTT.

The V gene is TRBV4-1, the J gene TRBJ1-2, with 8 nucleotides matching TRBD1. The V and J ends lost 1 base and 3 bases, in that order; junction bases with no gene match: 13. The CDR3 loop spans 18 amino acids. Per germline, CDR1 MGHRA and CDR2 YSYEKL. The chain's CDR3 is CASSQATPLRGPDYGYTF. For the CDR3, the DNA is TGCGCCAGCAGCCAAGCGACACCTCTCAGGGGGCCTGACTATGGCTACACCTTC.

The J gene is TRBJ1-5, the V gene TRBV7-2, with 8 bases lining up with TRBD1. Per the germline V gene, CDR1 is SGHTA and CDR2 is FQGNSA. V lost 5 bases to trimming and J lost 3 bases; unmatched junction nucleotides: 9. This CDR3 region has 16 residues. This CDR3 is CASSEMTGVPNQPQHF. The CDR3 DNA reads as TGTGCCAGCAGCGAGATGACAGGGGTTCCCAATCAGCCCCAGCATTTT.

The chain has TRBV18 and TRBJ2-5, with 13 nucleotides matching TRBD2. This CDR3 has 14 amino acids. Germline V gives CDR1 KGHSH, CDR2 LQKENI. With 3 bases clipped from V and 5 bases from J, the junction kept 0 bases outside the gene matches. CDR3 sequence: CASSPGLAGETQYF. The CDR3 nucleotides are TGTGCCAGCTCACCGGGACTAGCGGGGGAGACCCAGTACTTC.

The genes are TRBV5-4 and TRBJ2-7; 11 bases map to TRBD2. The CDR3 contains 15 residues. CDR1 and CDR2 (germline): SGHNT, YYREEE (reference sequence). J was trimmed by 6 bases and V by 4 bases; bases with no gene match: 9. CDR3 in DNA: TGTGCCAGCAGCGTAGCGGGGGGGCTTACAAGCGAGCAGTACTTC. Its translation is CASSVAGGLTSEQYF. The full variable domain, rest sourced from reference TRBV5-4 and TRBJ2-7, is ETGVTQSPTHLIKTRGQQVTLRCSSQSGHNTVSWYQQALGQGPQFIFQYYREEENGRGNFPPRFSGLQFPNYSSELNVNALELDDSALYLCASSVAGGLTSEQYFGPGTRLTVT.

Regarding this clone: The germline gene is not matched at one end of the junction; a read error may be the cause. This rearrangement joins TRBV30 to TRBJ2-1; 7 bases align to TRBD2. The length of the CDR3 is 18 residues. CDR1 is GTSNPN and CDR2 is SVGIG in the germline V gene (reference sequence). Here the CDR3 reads CAWSGLGAGVSSDNEQFF. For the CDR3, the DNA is TGTGCCTGGAGTGGCCTAGGGGCGGGAGTAAGCTCCGACAATGAGCAGTTCTTC.

The CDR3 spells CSVNRADGYTF. In nucleotides, the CDR3 is TGCAGCGTTAACAGGGCAGATGGCTACACCTTC. V usage is TRBV29-1 and J usage is TRBJ1-2; tentatively, D is TRBD1 (6 bases). This CDR3 comprises 11 residues. Looked up from germline, CDR1 is SQVTM and CDR2 is ANQGSEA. Trimming left V 5 bases short and J 6 bases short, with 10 bases between.

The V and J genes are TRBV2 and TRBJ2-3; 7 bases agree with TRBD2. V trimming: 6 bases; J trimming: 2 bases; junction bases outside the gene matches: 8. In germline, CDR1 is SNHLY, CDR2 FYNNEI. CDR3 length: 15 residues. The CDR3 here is CASRYERGHTDTQYF. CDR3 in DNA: TGTGCCAGCAGGTACGAGCGGGGTCACACAGATACGCAGTATTTT.

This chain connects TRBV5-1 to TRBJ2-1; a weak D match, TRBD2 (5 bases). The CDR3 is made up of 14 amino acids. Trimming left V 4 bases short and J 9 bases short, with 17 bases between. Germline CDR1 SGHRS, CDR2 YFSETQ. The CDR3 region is CASSAPGLAPEQFF. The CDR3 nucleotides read TGCGCCAGCAGCGCTCCCGGGCTAGCCCCTGAGCAGTTCTTC.